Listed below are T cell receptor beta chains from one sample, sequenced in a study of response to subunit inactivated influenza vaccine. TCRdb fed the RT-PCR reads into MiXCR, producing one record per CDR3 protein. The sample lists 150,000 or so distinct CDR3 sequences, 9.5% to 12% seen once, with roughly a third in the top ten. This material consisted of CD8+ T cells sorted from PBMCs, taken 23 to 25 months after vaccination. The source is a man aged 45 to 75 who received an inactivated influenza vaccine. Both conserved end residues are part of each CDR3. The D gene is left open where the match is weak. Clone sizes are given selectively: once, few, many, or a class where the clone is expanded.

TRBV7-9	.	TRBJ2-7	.	CASSSGFYEQYF	TGTGCCAGCAGCTCGGGCTTCTACGAGCAGTACTTC
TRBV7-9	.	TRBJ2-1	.	CASSSFDRDEQFF	TGTGCCAGCAGCTCTTTCGACCGGGATGAGCAGTTCTTC
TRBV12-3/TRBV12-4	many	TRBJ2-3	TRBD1	CASRLTGADTQYF	TGTGCCAGCAGGCTAACAGGGGCAGATACGCAGTATTTT
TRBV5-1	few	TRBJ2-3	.	CASSFDDTQYF	TGCGCCAGCAGCTTCGATGATACGCAGTATTTT
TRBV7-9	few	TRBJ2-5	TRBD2	CASSTPPGLAGRETQYF	TGTGCCAGCAGCACACCGCCGGGACTAGCGGGGCGAGAGACCCAGTACTTC
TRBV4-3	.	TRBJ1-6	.	CASSPLSALDSPLHF	TGCGCCAGCAGCCCGCTGTCCGCTTTGGATTCACCCCTCCACTTT
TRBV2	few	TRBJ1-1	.	CASSETIGGRRNTEAFF	TGTGCCAGCAGTGAAACCATTGGTGGACGGAGGAACACTGAAGCTTTCTTT
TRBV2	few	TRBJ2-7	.	CASSEGAASPYEQYF	TGTGCCAGCAGTGAAGGGGCTGCTTCGCCCTACGAGCAGTACTTC
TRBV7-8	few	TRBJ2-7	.	CASSPDGQAYEQYF	TGTGCCAGCAGCCCAGACGGACAAGCCTACGAGCAGTACTTC
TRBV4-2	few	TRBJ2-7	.	CASSQDSPHEQYF	TGTGCCAGCAGCCAAGACAGCCCGCACGAGCAGTACTTC